The 26 T cell receptor beta chains below come from one sample, sequenced in a study of T cell responses to AZD1222 COVID-19 vaccine. Some clones are missing from TCRdb's copy, which holds only in-frame ones; the method was immunoSEQ multiplex PCR. The sample has approximately 100,000 clones, about 94% seen once. The sample was peripheral blood, taken on day 0 of AZD1222 vaccination. These receptor sequences come from an adult in good health.

This chain uses TRBV19 with TRBJ1-5, with D hard to call. V gave up 1 base and J gave up 7 bases, with 20 bases separating them. CDR1 is LNHDA, CDR2 SQIVND, per germline (reference sequence). The CDR3 is 17 residues long. CDR3 amino acids: CASSIVWLKLIGQPQHF. In nucleotides, the CDR3 is TGTGCCAGTAGTATAGTTTGGCTGAAACTAATCGGGCAGCCCCAGCATTTT.

The genes are TRBV19 and TRBJ1-1; tentative D call: TRBD1 (6 bases). The V end lost 8 bases, the J end lost 3 bases, and 16 bases lay between the germline ends. Germline lookup yields CDR1 LNHDA and CDR2 SQIVND (reference sequence). CDR3 length equals 14 residues. In DNA, the CDR3 is TGTGCCAGTCTCCGGGGGGGGGCTCACACTGAAGCTTTCTTT. Translating gives CASLRGGAHTEAFF.

Remarks on this clone: One junction end disagrees with the germline gene, perhaps due to a read error. The chain uses TRBV6-1 and TRBJ1-1; D unclear. The CDR3 is 14 residues long. CDR1 is MNHNS, CDR2 SASEGT, per germline. CDR3 bases: TGTGCCAGCAATGAAAGGGTCCTGAACACTGAAGCTTTCTTT. Its protein is CASNERVLNTEAFF.

The chain combines TRBV6-5 with TRBJ1-6; D might be TRBD1 (6 bases). V lost 6 bases and J 8 bases, leaving 14 bases between the germline ends. Germline assignment: CDR1 MNHEY and CDR2 SVGAGI. This CDR3 is built from 14 residues. The CDR3 is CASSWGGGDSPLHF. In DNA, the CDR3 is TGTGCCAGCAGCTGGGGCGGGGGCGATTCACCCCTCCACTTT.

The rearrangement uses TRBV28 and TRBJ1-5; 8 bases match TRBD1. J gave up 6 bases and V 7 bases, and 8 bases lay outside the gene matches. Germline V gene data show CDR1 as MDHEN and CDR2 as SYDVKM. This CDR3 spans 14 amino acids. DNA for the CDR3: TGTGCCAGCAAGACAGGGGCCCTGGGTCAGCCCCAGCATTTT. Translation gives CASKTGALGQPQHF.

The rearrangement joins TRBV4-3 to TRBJ2-7, with 7 bases matching TRBD1. The V gene end was trimmed by 4 bases and the J gene end by 0 bases; junction bases not matched to a gene: 0. This CDR3 contains 13 residues. In germline, CDR1 is LGHNA, CDR2 YSLEER. CDR3 sequence: CASSPGGSYEQYF. CDR3 in DNA: TGCGCCAGCAGCCCAGGGGGCTCCTACGAGCAGTACTTC.

Remarks on this clone: Other DNA variants within this sample encode the same CDR3. The chain is built from TRBV9 and TRBJ1-1; no reliable D call. The CDR3 runs to 13 residues. The V gene's germline CDR1 is SGDLS and CDR2 YYNGEE. The V and J ends lost 0 bases and 0 bases respectively, with 3 bases between them. The CDR3 DNA is TGTGCCAGCAGCGTAGCCGTGAACACTGAAGCTTTCTTT. The encoded protein is CASSVAVNTEAFF.

This sequence joins TRBV21-1 and TRBJ2-1; TRBD2, the table's D call, was not compared with the DNA. TRBV21-1 is flagged as a pseudogene. The CDR3 runs 16 residues. CDR3 in DNA: TGTGCCAGCAGCAACGATAGCGGGAGGGCCTTGAATGAGCAGTTCTTC. As protein: CASSNDSGRALNEQFF.

The CDR3 region is CASSARGARTGELFF. CDR3 DNA: TGTGCCAGCAGTGCTCGGGGGGCGCGCACCGGGGAGCTGTTTTTT. The rearrangement links TRBV27 to TRBJ2-2, with D tentatively TRBD2 (7 bases). The germline V and J ends were trimmed by 5 bases and 4 bases, with 14 bases remaining between them. The germline V gene encodes CDR1 MNHEY and CDR2 SMNVEV (reference sequence). The CDR3 sequence is 15 residues long.

This chain connects TRBV5-1 to TRBJ2-5; the D is unclear. Germline-derived CDR1 and CDR2 are SGHRS and YFSETQ. The CDR3 totals 15 residues. V was shortened by 2 bases and J by 2 bases, with 13 bases between the two germline ends. Here the CDR3 reads CASSFSLVGQETQYF. The CDR3 nucleotides read TGCGCCAGCAGCTTCTCTTTGGTGGGTCAAGAGACCCAGTACTTC.

This rearrangement joins TRBV5-1 to TRBJ1-1; D is possibly TRBD1 (5 bases). The V and J ends lost 4 bases and 1 base respectively, with 8 bases between them. This CDR3 comprises 13 residues. Germline CDR1 and CDR2: SGHRS and YFSETQ. The CDR3 sequence is CASSHTGNTEAFF. CDR3 coding DNA: TGCGCCAGCAGCCATACAGGGAACACTGAAGCTTTCTTT. The full variable domain, in which reference TRBV5-1 and TRBJ1-1 provide the parts outside the CDR3, is KAGVTQTPRYLIKTRGQQVTLSCSPISGHRSVSWYQQTPGQGLQFLFEYFSETQRNKGNFPGRFSGRQFSNSRSEMNVSTLELGDSALYLCASSHTGNTEAFFGQGTRLTVV.

V gene TRBV12-5 combines with J gene TRBJ2-1, with D maybe TRBD2 (6 bases). The CDR3 has 17 residues. Germline CDR1 and CDR2: LGHNT and FRNRAP. Trimming took off 0 bases at V and 5 bases at J, with 17 bases between the two ends. CDR3 DNA: TGTGCTAGTGGTTTGGTACGTGCCAGCGGGTACAACAATGAGCAGTTCTTC. Translating gives CASGLVRASGYNNEQFF.

The rearrangement uses TRBV27 and TRBJ1-5, with D possibly TRBD1 on 5 matching bases. This CDR3 has 15 residues. Trimming stripped 6 bases from V and 10 bases from J, with 22 bases between. CDR1 and CDR2 (germline): MNHEY, SMNVEV (reference sequence). The CDR3 nucleotides read TGTGCCAGCAGCCGTACCGGGTCCCAGGGTGAACCCCAGCATTTT. It codes for CASSRTGSQGEPQHF.

The rearrangement links TRBV29-1 to TRBJ1-1; D is unclear. The CDR3 consists of 13 residues. Germline lookup yields CDR1 SQVTM and CDR2 ANQGSEA. With 6 bases removed from V and 3 bases from J, the gap between germline ends came to 14 bases. The CDR3 spells CSVSLGMDTEAFF. The CDR3 bases are TGCAGCGTCTCATTGGGTATGGACACTGAAGCTTTCTTT.

The CDR3 protein is CASSSGVNTEAFF. In nucleotides, the CDR3 is TGTGCCAGCAGTTCGGGGGTGAACACTGAAGCTTTCTTT. The V gene is TRBV28, the J gene TRBJ1-1, with TRBD1 as a possible D gene (5 bases). V was cut by 4 bases and J by 0 bases, with 6 bases left in between. The CDR3 totals 13 residues. Per germline, CDR1 MDHEN and CDR2 SYDVKM.

DNA for the CDR3: TGTGCTAGTGGTCCCCGACAGGGAGGCCACGAGCAGTACTTC. It translates to CASGPRQGGHEQYF. The rearrangement joins TRBV12-5 to TRBJ2-7; a possible D gene is TRBD1 (7 bases). The V and J ends lost 5 bases and 5 bases respectively, with 16 bases between them. Germline values: CDR1 LGHNT, CDR2 FRNRAP. The length of the CDR3 is 14 residues.

V is TRBV6-5 and J is TRBJ2-3; no reliable D call. This CDR3 has 16 amino acids. The germline V and J ends were trimmed by 0 bases and 4 bases, with 14 bases remaining between them. Germline loops: CDR1 MNHEY, CDR2 SVGAGI. For the CDR3, the DNA is TGTGCCAGCAGTTACTCGATGATCAGGTCCGCAGATACGCAGTATTTT. It codes for CASSYSMIRSADTQYF.

V and J are TRBV27 and TRBJ1-3, with 7 bases fitting TRBD1. This CDR3 is built from 15 residues. After removal of 6 bases from V and 2 bases from J, the junction contained 7 bases not matched to a gene. Germline V CDR1 and CDR2: MNHEY, SMNVEV (reference sequence). The CDR3 DNA reads as TGTGCCAGCAGGCAACAGGGGAATGCTGGAAACACCATATATTTT. It encodes CASRQQGNAGNTIYF.

The sample holds a few counts of this clone. V gene TRBV6-4 combines with J gene TRBJ2-2; D gene uncertain. V lost 4 bases to trimming and J lost 3 bases, with 15 bases between them. In germline, CDR1 is MRHNA, CDR2 SNTAGT. The CDR3 length is 16 residues. Written as DNA, the CDR3 is TGTGCCAGCAGTGCCTCTATGGTTGCCCACACCGGGGAGCTGTTTTTT. It encodes CASSASMVAHTGELFF.

This chain links TRBV9 with TRBJ1-4, with D unresolved. The ends were cut back, 0 bases at V and 0 bases at J, with 9 bases in the middle. CDR1 is SGDLS and CDR2 is YYNGEE in the germline V gene. The CDR3 sequence is 16 residues long. The CDR3 reads CASSVEPGPTNEKLFF. Here the CDR3 DNA reads TGTGCCAGCAGCGTAGAACCGGGCCCAACTAATGAAAAACTGTTTTTT.

The V call is TRBV7-9, the J call TRBJ1-2; TRBD1 aligns across 7 bases. The CDR3 loop spans 15 amino acids. The germline CDR1 and CDR2 sequences are SEHNR and FQNEAQ (reference sequence). Trimming cost V 1 base and J 2 bases; bases outside gene matches: 4. The CDR3 spells CASSLERGQNYGYTF. The CDR3 nucleotides read TGTGCCAGCAGCTTAGAGAGGGGGCAGAACTATGGCTACACCTTC.

This chain links TRBV9 with TRBJ1-4; D is possibly TRBD1 (6 bases). The CDR3 covers 16 residues. Germline CDR1 is SGDLS and CDR2 is YYNGEE. V gave up 3 bases and J gave up 7 bases, with 19 bases separating them. As DNA, the CDR3 is TGTGCCAGCAGCGCCCACGGGACACTGGGTGGTGAAAAACTGTTTTTT. Translation: CASSAHGTLGGEKLFF.

This clone showed up just once. The V gene is TRBV15, the J gene TRBJ2-7; 10 nucleotides match TRBD1. Per the germline V gene, CDR1 is LNHNV and CDR2 is YYDKDF (reference sequence). V lost 0 bases to trimming and J lost 5 bases; unmatched junction nucleotides: 7. The CDR3 covers 16 residues. The CDR3: CATSRDRDRGAHEQYF. CDR3 nucleotides: TGTGCCACCAGCAGAGATCGGGACAGGGGTGCCCACGAGCAGTACTTC.

The V and J genes are TRBV6-5 and TRBJ1-5, with a tentative D call TRBD1 (5 bases). This CDR3 contains 16 residues. Trimming shortened V by 4 bases and J by 5 bases, and 18 bases separated the two germline ends. Germline assignment: CDR1 MNHEY and CDR2 SVGAGI. The CDR3 nucleotides are TGTGCCAGCAGTTCCTACGACAAGGGAGGGGATCAGCCCCAGCATTTT. This codes for CASSSYDKGGDQPQHF.

The count of this clone is one. The J gene is TRBJ2-7, the V gene TRBV6-5; D tentatively reads TRBD1 or TRBD2 (5 bases each). V dropped 6 bases and J dropped 3 bases, with 12 bases sitting between them. The CDR3 length is 13 residues. The germline gives CDR1 MNHEY, CDR2 SVGAGI. The CDR3 loop reads CASSTGPIYEQYF. CDR3 nucleotides: TGTGCCAGCAGCACGGGACCGATCTACGAGCAGTACTTC.

The DNA for the CDR3 is TGTGCCAGCAGCCCGAGGGCGGGGATAGCTAACTATGGCTACACCTTC. It specifies CASSPRAGIANYGYTF. J is TRBJ1-2 and V is TRBV2, with D uncertain. CDR3 length: 16 residues. Between the trimmed V and J ends, which lost 6 bases and 0 bases, there was a span of 17 bases. The V gene's germline CDR1 is SNHLY and CDR2 FYNNEI.